This T cell receptor (beta chain) derives from a study of OX40 agonist ivuxolimab in advanced cancers. The V gene's germline CDR1 is MNHEY and CDR2 SVGAGI. V lost 0 bases and J lost 2; bases outside the gene matches: 1. This CDR3 comprises 16 residues. The table came from immunoSEQ multiplex PCR; TCRdb's copy has only in-frame clones and leaves some out. The sample lists about 62,000 clones; 80% to 95% were seen once. This chain joins TRBV6-5 and TRBJ2-5; 12 positions match TRBD2. The TCR comes from an adult with an advanced solid tumor such as melanoma, head and neck, liver or kidney cancer. Specimen: CD4+ or CD8+ T cells sorted from blood, collected in a trial of the OX40 agonist ivuxolimab. CDR3 coding DNA: TGTGCCAGCAGTTACTCAGGACTAGCGGGACAAGAGACCCAGTACTTC. Its protein product is CASSYSGLAGQETQYF.